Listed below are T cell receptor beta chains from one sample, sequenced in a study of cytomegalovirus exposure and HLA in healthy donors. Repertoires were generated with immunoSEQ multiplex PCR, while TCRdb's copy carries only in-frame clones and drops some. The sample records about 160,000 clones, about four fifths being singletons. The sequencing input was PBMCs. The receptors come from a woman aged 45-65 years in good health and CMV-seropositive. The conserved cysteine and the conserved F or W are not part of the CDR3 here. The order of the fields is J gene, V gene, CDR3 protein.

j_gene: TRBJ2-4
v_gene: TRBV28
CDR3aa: ASSLRGEAKNIQY

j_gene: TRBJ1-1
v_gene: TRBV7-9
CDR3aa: ASSFDSPGRGAF

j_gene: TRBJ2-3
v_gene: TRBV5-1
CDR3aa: ASSLGGGASFRADTQY

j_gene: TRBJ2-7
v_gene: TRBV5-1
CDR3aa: ASSSGTGIHEQY

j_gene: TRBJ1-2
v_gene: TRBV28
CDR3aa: ASSPPDRGPNGYT

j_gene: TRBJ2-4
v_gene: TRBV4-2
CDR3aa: ASSQHAEDASIQY

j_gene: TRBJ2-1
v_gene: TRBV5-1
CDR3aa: ASSLEGPGRGNEQF

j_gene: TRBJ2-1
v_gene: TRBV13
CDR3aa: ASSLGGGRTLKEQF

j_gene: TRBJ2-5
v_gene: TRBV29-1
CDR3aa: SGGSQETQY

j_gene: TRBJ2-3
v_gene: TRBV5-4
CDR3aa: ASSFRSTDTQY

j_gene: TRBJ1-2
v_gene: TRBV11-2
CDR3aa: ASSFGGSGGYT

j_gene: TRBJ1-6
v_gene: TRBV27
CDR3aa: ASRVVGGNSPLH

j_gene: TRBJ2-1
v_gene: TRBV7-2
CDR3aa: ASSLLVGLAGGREQF

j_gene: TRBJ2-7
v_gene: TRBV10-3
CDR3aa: AISRTSGGTYEQY

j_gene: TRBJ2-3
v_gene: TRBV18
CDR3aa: ASSPLGLDTQY

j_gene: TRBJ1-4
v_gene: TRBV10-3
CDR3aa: AISDFVPGQGLNEKLF

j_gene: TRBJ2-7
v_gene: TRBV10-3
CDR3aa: AISGPGQGYEQY

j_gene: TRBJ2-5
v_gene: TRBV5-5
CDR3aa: ASSPRFRQETQY

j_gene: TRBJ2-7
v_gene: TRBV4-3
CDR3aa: ASSQDRGLAGGPSYEQY

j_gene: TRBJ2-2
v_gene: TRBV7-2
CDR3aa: ASSLLAGDTGELF

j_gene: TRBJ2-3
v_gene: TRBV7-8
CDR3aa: ASSLDVWAGGPPLTDTQY

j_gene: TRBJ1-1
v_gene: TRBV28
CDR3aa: ASSFVGRGQRNTEAF

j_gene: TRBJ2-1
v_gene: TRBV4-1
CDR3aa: ASSQDPPRGKDYNEQF

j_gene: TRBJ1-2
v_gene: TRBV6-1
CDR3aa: ASSDWQGNGYT

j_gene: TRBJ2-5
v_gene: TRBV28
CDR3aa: ASSPSAGTETQY

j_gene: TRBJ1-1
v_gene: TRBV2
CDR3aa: ASSGQGSTEAF